This record covers a single T cell receptor (beta chain). The antigen is unknown. These data originate in a study of monozygotic twins with inflammatory bowel disease. Investigators made cDNA in eight separate reactions per sample. Following a re-call of the 5' RACE reads, TCRdb has one entry per CDR3 protein and lacks DNA. Reported are under 150,000 distinct CDR3 sequences; the ten largest clones contain approximately 2.5%. Germline V gene data show CDR1 as DFQATT and CDR2 as SNEGSKA (reference sequence). The CDR3 is made up of 14 amino acids. Regarding the study as a whole: Researchers report that IBD patients shared fewer clonotypes with others than healthy twins, especially amid disease activity.

The receptor's source is a human donor with ulcerative colitis or Crohn's disease, or a healthy co-twin of an affected twin (not recorded which). The rearrangement uses TRBV20-1 and TRBJ2-5; TCRdb calls TRBD2, which cannot be checked without DNA. The sample taken for sequencing was blood. CDR3 in amino acids: CSARSGGALEDQYF.